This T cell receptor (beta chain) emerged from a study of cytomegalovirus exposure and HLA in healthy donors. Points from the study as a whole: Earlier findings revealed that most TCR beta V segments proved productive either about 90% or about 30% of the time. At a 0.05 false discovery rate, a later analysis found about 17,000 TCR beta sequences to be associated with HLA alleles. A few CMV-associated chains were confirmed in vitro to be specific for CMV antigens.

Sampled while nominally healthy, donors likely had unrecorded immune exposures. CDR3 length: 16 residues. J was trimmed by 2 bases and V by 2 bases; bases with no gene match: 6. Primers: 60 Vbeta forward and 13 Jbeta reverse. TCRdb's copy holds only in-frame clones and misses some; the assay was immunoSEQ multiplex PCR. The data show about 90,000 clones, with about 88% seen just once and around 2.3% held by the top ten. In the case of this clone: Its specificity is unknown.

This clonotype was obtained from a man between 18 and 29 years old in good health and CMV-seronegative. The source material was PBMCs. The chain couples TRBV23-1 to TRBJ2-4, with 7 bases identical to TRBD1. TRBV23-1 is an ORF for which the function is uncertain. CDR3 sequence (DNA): TGCGCCAGCAGTCAAGGTGAGGGGGCTACCAAAAACATTCAGTACTTC. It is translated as CASSQGEGATKNIQYF.